This TCR beta chain was sequenced during a study of T cell repertoires in cytomegalovirus infection. Study information: Public TCR beta signatures were indicative of both CMV infection and a matching HLA type.

This clonotype is labeled as medium-sized. Its matching antigen is unknown. TCRdb re-called the reads with MiXCR, one entry per CDR3 protein. The sample records approximately 700,000 distinct CDR3 sequences, 35% to 45% being singletons. Study findings and constraints: HLA-C-restricted CMV clonotypes gave the most frequent clonotype in two of eight donors. Adding up the frequency of public TCR beta families identified people who carried CMV plus the relevant HLA.

Sequencing input: PBMCs. The source is a human donor in good health (CMV status not recorded). Some clones in this sample may be carry-over from other donors' samples.

CDR3 amino acids: CASSSPPGVGTQYF. In DNA, the CDR3 is TGTGCCAGCAGCTCACCGCCGGGGGTTGGGACCCAGTACTTC. This chain uses TRBV7-2 with TRBJ2-5, with a possible D match to TRBD2 (6 bases). Trimming shortened V by 4 bases and J by 7 bases, and 16 bases separated the two germline ends. CDR1 and CDR2 from the germline V gene are SGHTA and FQGNSA. The CDR3 has 14 amino acids.